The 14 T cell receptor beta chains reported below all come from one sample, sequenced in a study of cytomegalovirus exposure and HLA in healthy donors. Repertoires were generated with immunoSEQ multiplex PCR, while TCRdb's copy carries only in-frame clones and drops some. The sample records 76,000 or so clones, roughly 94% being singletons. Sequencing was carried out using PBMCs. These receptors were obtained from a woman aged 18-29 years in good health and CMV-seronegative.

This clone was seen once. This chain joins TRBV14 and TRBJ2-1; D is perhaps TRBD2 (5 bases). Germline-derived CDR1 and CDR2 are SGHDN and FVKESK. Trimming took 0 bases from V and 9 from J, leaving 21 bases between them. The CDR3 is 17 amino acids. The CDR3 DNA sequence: TGTGCCAGCAGCCAAGAAGCCCCCCCCGGGAAGTCGGGTGAGCAGTTCTTC. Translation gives CASSQEAPPGKSGEQFF.

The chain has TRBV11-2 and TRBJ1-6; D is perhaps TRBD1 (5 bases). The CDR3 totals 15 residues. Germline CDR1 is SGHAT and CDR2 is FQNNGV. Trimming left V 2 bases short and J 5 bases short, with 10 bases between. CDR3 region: CASSLQGSNNSPLHF. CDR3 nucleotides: TGTGCCAGCAGCTTACAGGGATCGAATAATTCACCCCTCCACTTT.

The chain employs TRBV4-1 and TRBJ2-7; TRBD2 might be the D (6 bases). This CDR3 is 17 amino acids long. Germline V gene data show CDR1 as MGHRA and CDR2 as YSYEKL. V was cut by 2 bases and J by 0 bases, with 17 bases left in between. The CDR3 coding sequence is TGCGCCAGCAGCCAACCACGAACGGGACTTAACTCCTACGAGCAGTACTTC. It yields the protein CASSQPRTGLNSYEQYF.

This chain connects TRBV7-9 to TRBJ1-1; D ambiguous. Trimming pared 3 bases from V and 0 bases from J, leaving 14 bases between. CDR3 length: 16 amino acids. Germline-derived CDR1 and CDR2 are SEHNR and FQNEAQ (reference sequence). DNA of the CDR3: TGTGCCAGCAGCTTTGACGTCGAGGGAATGAACACTGAAGCTTTCTTT. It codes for CASSFDVEGMNTEAFF.

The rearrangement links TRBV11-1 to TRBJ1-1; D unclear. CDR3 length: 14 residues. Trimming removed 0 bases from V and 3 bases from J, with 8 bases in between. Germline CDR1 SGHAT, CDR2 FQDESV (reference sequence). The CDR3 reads CASSLAGSHTEAFF. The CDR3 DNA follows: TGTGCCAGCAGCTTAGCGGGCAGTCACACTGAAGCTTTCTTT. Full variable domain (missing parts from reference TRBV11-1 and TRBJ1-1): EAEVAQSPRYKITEKSQAVAFWCDPISGHATLYWYRQILGQGPELLVQFQDESVVDDSQLPKDRFSAERLKGVDSTLKIQPAELGDSAMYLCASSLAGSHTEAFFGQGTRLTVV.

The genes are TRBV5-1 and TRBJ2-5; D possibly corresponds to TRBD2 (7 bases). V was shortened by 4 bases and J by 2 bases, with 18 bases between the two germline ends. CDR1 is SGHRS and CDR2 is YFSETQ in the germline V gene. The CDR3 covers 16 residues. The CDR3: CASSRSTGGLQETQYF. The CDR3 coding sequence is TGCGCCAGCAGCAGGAGCACGGGGGGCTTACAAGAGACCCAGTACTTC.

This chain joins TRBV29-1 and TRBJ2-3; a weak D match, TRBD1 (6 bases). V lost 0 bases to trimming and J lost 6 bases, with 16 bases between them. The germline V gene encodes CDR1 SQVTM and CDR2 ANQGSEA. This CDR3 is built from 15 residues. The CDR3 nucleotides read TGCAGCGTTGAAGATTGGCGACAGGCACGCGATACGCAGTATTTT. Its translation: CSVEDWRQARDTQYF.

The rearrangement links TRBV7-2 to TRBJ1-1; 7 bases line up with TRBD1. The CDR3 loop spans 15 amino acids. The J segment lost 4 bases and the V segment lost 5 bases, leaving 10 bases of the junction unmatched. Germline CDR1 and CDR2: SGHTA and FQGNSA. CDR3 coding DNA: TGTGCCAGCAGCCCATCCAGGGGGAGGATCACTGAAGCTTTCTTT. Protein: CASSPSRGRITEAFF.

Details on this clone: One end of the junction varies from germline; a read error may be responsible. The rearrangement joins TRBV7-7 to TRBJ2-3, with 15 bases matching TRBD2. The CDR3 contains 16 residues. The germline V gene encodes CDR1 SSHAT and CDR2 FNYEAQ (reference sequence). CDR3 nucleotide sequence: TGTGCTAGCAGCTCGGGACTAGCGGGGGGAGCAGATACGCAGTATTTT. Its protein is CASSSGLAGGADTQYF.

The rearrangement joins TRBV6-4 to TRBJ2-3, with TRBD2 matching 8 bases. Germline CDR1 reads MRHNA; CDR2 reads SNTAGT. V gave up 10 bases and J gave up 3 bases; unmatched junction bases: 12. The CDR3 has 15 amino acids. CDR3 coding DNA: TGTGCCACCTCCGGCGCAAGCGGGAGTACAGATACGCAGTATTTT. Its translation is CATSGASGSTDTQYF.

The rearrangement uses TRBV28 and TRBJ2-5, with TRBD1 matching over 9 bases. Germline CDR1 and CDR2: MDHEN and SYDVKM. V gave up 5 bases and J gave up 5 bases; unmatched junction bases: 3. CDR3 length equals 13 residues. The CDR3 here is CASSEGQGETQYF. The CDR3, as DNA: TGTGCCAGCAGTGAGGGACAGGGTGAGACCCAGTACTTC.

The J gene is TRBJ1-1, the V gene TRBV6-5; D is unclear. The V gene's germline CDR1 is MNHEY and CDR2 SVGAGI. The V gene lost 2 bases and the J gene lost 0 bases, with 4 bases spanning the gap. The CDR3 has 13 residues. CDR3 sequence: CASSYAMNTEAFF. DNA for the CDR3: TGTGCCAGCAGTTACGCGATGAACACTGAAGCTTTCTTT.

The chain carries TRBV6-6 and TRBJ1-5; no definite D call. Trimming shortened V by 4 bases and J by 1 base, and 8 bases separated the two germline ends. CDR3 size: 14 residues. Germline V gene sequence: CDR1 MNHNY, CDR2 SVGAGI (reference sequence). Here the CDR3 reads CASSLIESNQPQHF. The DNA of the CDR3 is TGTGCCAGCAGTTTGATAGAGAGCAATCAGCCCCAGCATTTT.

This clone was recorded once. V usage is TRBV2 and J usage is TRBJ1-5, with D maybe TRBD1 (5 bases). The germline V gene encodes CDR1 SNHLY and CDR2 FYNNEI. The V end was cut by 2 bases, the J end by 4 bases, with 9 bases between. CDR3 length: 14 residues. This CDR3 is CASSESGRNQPQHF. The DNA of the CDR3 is TGTGCCAGCAGTGAATCAGGGCGTAATCAGCCCCAGCATTTT.